This T cell receptor beta chain was captured by sequencing in a study of T cell responses to AZD1222 COVID-19 vaccine. Study outcomes and limitations: White British people made up most donors, females outnumbered males, and clonal diversity was possibly underestimated. With dominance at 160-218 and 743-854, vaccine-associated CD4 TCRs spanned spike. An increase in Spike-specific TCR breadth and depth was observed after two AZD1222 doses.

The ends were cut back, 7 bases at V and 6 bases at J, with 15 bases in the middle. Per germline, CDR1 SNHLY and CDR2 FYNNEI. The CDR3 length is 13 residues. As to this clone: Its specificity is unknown.

The table came from immunoSEQ multiplex PCR; TCRdb's copy has only in-frame clones and leaves some out. Of 99,000 or so clones detected, 82% appear once; the ten largest clones hold 4% to 6%. The TCR sequence derives from an adult in good health. The sample consisted of peripheral blood, taken on day 0 of AZD1222 vaccination. The chain has TRBV2 and TRBJ1-1; TRBD1 is a possible D gene (6 bases). The CDR3 DNA is TGTGCCAGCAAAAAGGACAGCTTAGCTGAAGCTTTCTTT. This sequence encodes CASKKDSLAEAFF. The whole variable domain, remainder taken from reference TRBV2 and TRBJ1-1, is EPEVTQTPSHQVTQMGQEVILRCVPISNHLYFYWYRQILGQKVEFLVSFYNNEISEKSEIFDDQFSVERPDGSNFTLKIRSTKLEDSAMYFCASKKDSLAEAFFGQGTRLTVV.